Listed here is a single TCR beta chain. There is no known antigen for this receptor. Base qualities are not recorded, but no much larger clone differs from it by a single base. The donors were healthy, HIV-negative adults with no recently reported acute infections or vaccinations. Every donor was a Caucasian adult living in Nashville, Tennessee, USA. For unsorted samples, 80 million to 100 million PBMCs were counted, and genomic DNA was extracted using the QIAamp DNA Blood Mini kit. After blood collection by leukapheresis, PBMCs were isolated using Ficoll-Histopaque density gradient centrifugation and then cryopreserved in the vapor phase of liquid nitrogen. The sample is drawn from a study of shared clonotypes between healthy human individuals (dated by TCRdb to between 2020 and 2021). In terms of the full investigation: The cohort comprised a couple of women and a few men aged 18 to 49 years. Blood TCR repertoires of four to six healthy adults were deeply sequenced to estimate repertoire size and the extent of clonotype sharing between individuals. To increase sequencing depth and limit assay-specific biases, different laboratories used diverse techniques to prepare libraries and sequence TCR repertoires. Leukapheresis yielded between about 0.94 and 9 billion PBMCs per donor. What the study reported, not specific to this receptor: The genetic and exposure-history diversity represented was limited by the small number of donors. Pairwise subsampling indicated that sequencing depth was expected to affect the degree of clonotype sharing among donors. Sampling was restricted to blood, and TCR repertoires in tissues likely differ from the TCR repertoires found in blood.

Using the deep immunoSEQ assay, TCR CDR3 regions were amplified from genomic DNA by multiplex PCR. Extracted genomic DNA from each cell subset was spread evenly across all wells of several immunoSEQ 96-well plates, with each plate serving as a replicate. For unsorted PBMC, approximately 300 ng of genomic DNA, equivalent to roughly 30,000 T cell genomes, went into each replicate PCR. Genomic DNA from unsorted PBMC was sequenced over ten immunoSEQ deep assay plates. Purified libraries were measured with a Qubit 3.0 fluorometer, size-checked on a Bioanalyzer 2100, and measured again with the KAPA Library Quantification kit. Every immunoSEQ 96-well plate was sequenced on a separate single-read 150-cycle Illumina NextSeq 550 flow cell. In the source study's methods: Because the immunoSEQ output included only junctional sequences and no quality scores, the filtering could not be the same as the filtering used for full-length reads. To assign V/J genes and CDR3, sequences were annotated using PyIR, a Python wrapper for IgBLAST v1.9, with IMGT germline references. Reads with weak V/J assignments (E-value above 1e-6), missing CDR3, stop codons, out-of-frame junctions, or ambiguous translated residues were removed. V3J clonotypes were defined as sequences sharing an identical inferred V gene, J gene, and CDR3 amino acid sequence. To compute the percentage overlap between repertoires, the number of shared unique clonotypes was divided by the size of the smaller repertoire. Repertoire richness was assessed with RTK rarefaction, the Chao1 estimator, and Recon v2.1 estimates of unobserved clonotypes. TCRdb took over this immuneACCESS table, retaining in-frame rearrangements with V and J assigned. Such tables are incomplete; in checked studies, under half of the missing clones stem from an unresolved V gene, and the remainder is unexplained. For V, J and clone size, that table is used; D and trimming come from the DNA. The sample table holds approximately 510,000 clones, of which approximately 85% were seen once. Roughly 13% of the sample rests with the top ten.

CDR1 and CDR2 are drawn from the germline V gene (reference sequence): MNHNY, SVGAGI. The V and J ends are trimmed by 2 bases and 2 bases, leaving 9 bases between them. The CDR3, cysteine through phenylalanine, is 14 amino acids long. Only the CDR3 portion is preserved as DNA: 42 bases, with reading frame beginning at the first base. This TCR came from a woman aged 40 to 55 in good health. Some clones in this sample may be carry-over from other donors' samples. What was sequenced was PBMCs. Rearrangement joined TRBV6-6 to TRBJ1-2; the D gene is not confidently resolved. The nucleotide sequence reads as follows: TGTGCCAGCAGTTACGGGGAAAGCAACTATGGCTACACCTTC. Its protein reads: CASSYGESNYGYTF.